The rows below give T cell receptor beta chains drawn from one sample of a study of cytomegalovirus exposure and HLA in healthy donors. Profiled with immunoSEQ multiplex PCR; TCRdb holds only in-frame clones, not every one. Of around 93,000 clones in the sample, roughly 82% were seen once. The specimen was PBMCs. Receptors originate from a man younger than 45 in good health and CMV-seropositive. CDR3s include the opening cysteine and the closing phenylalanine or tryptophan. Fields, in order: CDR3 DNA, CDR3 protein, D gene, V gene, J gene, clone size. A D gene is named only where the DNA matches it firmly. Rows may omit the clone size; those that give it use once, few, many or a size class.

DNA: TGCGCCAGCAGCCCTACAGGGGGAGTTGAGACCCAGTACTTC
CDR3: CASSPTGGVETQYF
D: TRBD1
V: TRBV5-1
J: TRBJ2-5
size: -

DNA: TGTGCCAGCAGTTACTCCAGGGGAAGCTACACCTTC
CDR3: CASSYSRGSYTF
D: -
V: TRBV6-5
J: TRBJ1-2
size: -

DNA: TGTGCCAGCTCCACGCTCCCGGGACTAGGGTCGAATGAGCAGTTCTTC
CDR3: CASSTLPGLGSNEQFF
D: TRBD2
V: TRBV18
J: TRBJ2-1
size: -

DNA: TGTGCCAGCAGCCAAGAATTTCGGGGACTGGGGGCCAACGTCCTGACTTTC
CDR3: CASSQEFRGLGANVLTF
D: -
V: TRBV4-2
J: TRBJ2-6
size: -

DNA: TGTGCCAGCAAACATACTAACTATGGCTACACCTTC
CDR3: CASKHTNYGYTF
D: -
V: TRBV6-5
J: TRBJ1-2
size: once

DNA: TGTGCCAGCACCCGACTAGCGGGAGAAGATGAGCAGTTCTTC
CDR3: CASTRLAGEDEQFF
D: TRBD2
V: TRBV6-6
J: TRBJ2-1
size: -

DNA: TGTGCCAGCAGCTTTCTGGACAACTACGAGCAGTACTTC
CDR3: CASSFLDNYEQYF
D: -
V: TRBV7-2
J: TRBJ2-7
size: -

DNA: TGTGCCAGCAGTTACTCGACTAGCGACTACAATGAGCAGTTCTTC
CDR3: CASSYSTSDYNEQFF
D: TRBD2
V: TRBV6-6
J: TRBJ2-1
size: -

DNA: TGTGCCAGCAGCTTAGGGGGAGTGGGGGAGCAGTACTTC
CDR3: CASSLGGVGEQYF
D: -
V: TRBV7-2
J: TRBJ2-7
size: -

DNA: TGTGCCAGCAGCGAAACTAGCGGGAGGAGCGAGCAGTACTTC
CDR3: CASSETSGRSEQYF
D: TRBD2
V: TRBV9
J: TRBJ2-7
size: -

DNA: TGTGCCAGCAAAAAACTAGCGGGACTAGACACCGGGGAGCTGTTTTTT
CDR3: CASKKLAGLDTGELFF
D: TRBD2
V: TRBV27
J: TRBJ2-2
size: -

DNA: TGCGCCAGCAGCTTGCCAGCGGGGGACGGAGATACGCAGTATTTT
CDR3: CASSLPAGDGDTQYF
D: TRBD2
V: TRBV5-1
J: TRBJ2-3
size: -

DNA: TGTGCCATCACCGAGGGGGGGACTAGCGGCGGGGATGAGCAGTTCTTC
CDR3: CAITEGGTSGGDEQFF
D: TRBD2
V: TRBV10-3
J: TRBJ2-1
size: -

DNA: TGCGCCAGCAGCTGGTTGGACAGGGGCACCGGGGAACTGTTTTTT
CDR3: CASSWLDRGTGELFF
D: TRBD1
V: TRBV5-1
J: TRBJ2-2
size: -

DNA: TGTGCCAGCAGCTTTAGACTAGCGGGCTACAATGAGCAGTTCTTC
CDR3: CASSFRLAGYNEQFF
D: TRBD2
V: TRBV7-9
J: TRBJ2-1
size: -

DNA: TGTGCCAGCAGCCCTTGGTTATCGGACCGAGGAGGGGGGGGATCCCTTGACACTGAAGCTTTCTTT
CDR3: CASSPWLSDRGGGGSLDTEAFF
D: -
V: TRBV4-2
J: TRBJ1-1
size: -

DNA: TGTGCCAGCAGTTCCCCCCCTCCCATGGGACAACAAACTAACTATGGCTACACCTTC
CDR3: CASSSPPPMGQQTNYGYTF
D: -
V: TRBV27
J: TRBJ1-2
size: -